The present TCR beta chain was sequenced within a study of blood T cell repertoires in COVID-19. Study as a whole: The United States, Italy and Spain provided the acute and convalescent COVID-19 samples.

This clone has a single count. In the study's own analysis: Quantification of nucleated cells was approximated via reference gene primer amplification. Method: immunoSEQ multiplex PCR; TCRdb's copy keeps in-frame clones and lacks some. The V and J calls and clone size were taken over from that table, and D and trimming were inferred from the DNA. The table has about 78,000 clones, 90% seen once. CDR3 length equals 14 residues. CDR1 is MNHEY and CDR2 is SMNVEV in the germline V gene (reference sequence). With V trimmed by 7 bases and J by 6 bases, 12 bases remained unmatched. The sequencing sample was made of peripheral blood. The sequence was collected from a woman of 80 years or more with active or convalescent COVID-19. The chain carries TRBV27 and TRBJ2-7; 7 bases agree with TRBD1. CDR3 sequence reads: CASKTGTGVGEQYF. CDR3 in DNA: TGTGCCAGCAAGACGGGTACAGGGGTCGGCGAGCAGTACTTC.